The sequence of this T cell receptor (beta chain) was determined in a study of T cell clonotyping in hematopoietic cell transplantation. Generated by immunoSEQ multiplex PCR, the TCRdb table keeps only in-frame clones and is missing some. The repertoire holds 60,000 to 75,000 clones, with approximately 94% as singletons. This clone is a singleton in its sample. Trimming removed 4 bases at V and 0 bases at J, with 13 bases between. The CDR3 has 15 residues. From germline, CDR1 is SEHNR and CDR2 FQNEAQ (reference sequence). V usage is TRBV7-9 and J usage is TRBJ2-7, with D possibly matching TRBD2 (6 bases). The sequenced material came from peripheral blood mononuclear cells. The clonotype was recovered from a man in his forties or fifties in good health. Some clones in this sample may be carry-over from other donors' samples. The CDR3 bases are TGTGCCAGCAGCTCCCAGGCGGGGAGCTCCTACGAGCAGTACTTC. Its translation is CASSSQAGSSYEQYF. The full variable domain, with the rest looked up from reference TRBV7-9 and TRBJ2-7, is DTGVSQNPRHKITKRGQNVTFRCDPISEHNRLYWYRQTLGQGPEFLTYFQNEAQLEKSRLLSDRFSAERPKGSFSTLEIQRTEQGDSAMYLCASSSQAGSSYEQYFGPGTRLTVT.